This section outlines one T cell receptor (beta chain) sequence together with its context. With random hexamers, roughly 0.45 to 1 ug RNA was reverse transcribed. The authors amplified TCR beta CDR3 across 54 Vbeta and 13 Jbeta using immunoSEQ multiplex PCR. TCRdb reanalysed the immunoSEQ multiplex PCR reads using MiXCR and keeps one entry per CDR3 protein. The sample lists about 70,000 distinct CDR3 sequences; just over 95% were seen once. The sample is drawn from a study of CD8 T cells in Susac syndrome. Control patients had untreated stable or active relapsing-remitting multiple sclerosis by revised McDonald criteria. There are 16 residues in the CDR3. The J segment lost 2 bases and the V segment lost 4 bases, leaving 3 bases of the junction unmatched.

The gene calls are TRBV12-3 or TRBV12-4 and TRBJ2-3, with 13 nucleotides matching TRBD2. The sample comprised CD4+ T cells from PBMCs. This TCR came from a human donor with multiple sclerosis. The CDR3 spells CASSWGLAGITDTQYF. In DNA, the CDR3 is TGTGCCAGCAGTTGGGGACTAGCGGGGATCACAGATACGCAGTATTTT.